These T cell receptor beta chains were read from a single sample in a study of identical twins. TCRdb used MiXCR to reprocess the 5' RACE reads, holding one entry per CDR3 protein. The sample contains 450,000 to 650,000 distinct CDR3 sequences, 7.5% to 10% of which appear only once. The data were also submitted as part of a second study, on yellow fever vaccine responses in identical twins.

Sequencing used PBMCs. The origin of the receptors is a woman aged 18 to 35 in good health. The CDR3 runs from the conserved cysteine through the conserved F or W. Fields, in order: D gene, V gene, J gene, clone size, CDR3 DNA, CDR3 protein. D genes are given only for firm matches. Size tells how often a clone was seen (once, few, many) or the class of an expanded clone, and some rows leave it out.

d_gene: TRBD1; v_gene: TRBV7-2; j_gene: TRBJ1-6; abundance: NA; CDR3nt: TGTGCCAGCAGCTACCTGACAGGGGAAAGGAATTCACCCCTCCACTTT; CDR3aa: CASSYLTGERNSPLHF
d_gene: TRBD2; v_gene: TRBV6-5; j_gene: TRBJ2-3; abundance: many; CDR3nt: TGTGCCAGCAGTTTACCGGGACTAGCACAGTATTTT; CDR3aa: CASSLPGLAQYF
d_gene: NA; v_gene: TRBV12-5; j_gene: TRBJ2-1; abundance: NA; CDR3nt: TGTGCTAGTGGTTTGTCGGTTTATGAGCAGTTCTTC; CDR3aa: CASGLSVYEQFF
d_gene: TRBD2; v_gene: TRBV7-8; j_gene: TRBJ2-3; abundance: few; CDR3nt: TGTGCCAGCAGCTCTAGCGCTAGCGGGAGCACAGATACGCAGTATTTT; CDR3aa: CASSSSASGSTDTQYF
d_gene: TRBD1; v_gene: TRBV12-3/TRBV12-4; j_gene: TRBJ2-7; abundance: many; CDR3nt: TGTGCCAGCAGTGGGAGACAGGGGTGGGAGCAGTACTTC; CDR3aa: CASSGRQGWEQYF
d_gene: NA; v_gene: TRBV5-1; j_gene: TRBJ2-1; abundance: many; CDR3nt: TGCGCCAGCAGCTACGAAGTTGAGCAGTTCTTC; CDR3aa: CASSYEVEQFF
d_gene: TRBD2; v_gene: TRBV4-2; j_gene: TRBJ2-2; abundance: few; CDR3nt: TGTGCCAGCAGCCTTCACCTTGGGCTAGCGGGAAACACCGGGGAGCTGTTTTTT; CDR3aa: CASSLHLGLAGNTGELFF
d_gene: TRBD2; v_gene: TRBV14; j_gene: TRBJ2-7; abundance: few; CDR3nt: TGTGCCAGCAGCCAAGCCCCTCGACTAGCGGGAGTTCAGTACTTC; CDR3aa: CASSQAPRLAGVQYF
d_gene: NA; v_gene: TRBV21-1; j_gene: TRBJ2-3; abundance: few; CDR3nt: TGTGCCAGCACCCCCCTGGCGGGAGCGCAGTATTTT; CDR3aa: CASTPLAGAQYF
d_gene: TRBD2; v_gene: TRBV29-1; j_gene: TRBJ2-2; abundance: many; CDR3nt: TGCAGCGGCGGGACTAGCGGGCCCGGGGAGCTGTTTTTT; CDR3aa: CSGGTSGPGELFF
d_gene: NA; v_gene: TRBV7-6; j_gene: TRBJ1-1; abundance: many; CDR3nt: TGTGCCAGCAGCTCCCGGGCAGGGATGAACACTGAAGCTTTCTTT; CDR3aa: CASSSRAGMNTEAFF
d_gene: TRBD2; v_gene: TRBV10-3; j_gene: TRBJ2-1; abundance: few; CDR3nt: TGTGCCATCAGTGAGTCGCTCGAGACTAGCGTCAAACATGAGCAGTTCTTC; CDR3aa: CAISESLETSVKHEQFF
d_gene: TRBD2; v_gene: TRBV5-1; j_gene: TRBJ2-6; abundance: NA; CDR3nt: TGCGCCAGCAGCTCCTCCTCGGGGGGCTCTGGGGCCAACGTCCTGACTTTC; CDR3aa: CASSSSSGGSGANVLTF
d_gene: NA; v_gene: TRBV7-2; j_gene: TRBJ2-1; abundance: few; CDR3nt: TGTGCCAGCAGCGAGGGTGTAGGATCCTACAATGAGCAGTTCTTC; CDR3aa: CASSEGVGSYNEQFF
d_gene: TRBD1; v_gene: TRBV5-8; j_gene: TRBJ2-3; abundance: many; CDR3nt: TGTGCCAGCAGCGCAGGGACAGGGGTGTCAGATACGCAGTATTTT; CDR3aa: CASSAGTGVSDTQYF
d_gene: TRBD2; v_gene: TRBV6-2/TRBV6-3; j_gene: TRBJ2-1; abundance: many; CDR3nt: TGTGCCAGCAGCCCGCGATCACCCAGACTAGCGGGCGATGAGCAGTTCTTC; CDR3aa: CASSPRSPRLAGDEQFF
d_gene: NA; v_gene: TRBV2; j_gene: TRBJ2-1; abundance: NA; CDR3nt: TGTGCCAGCAGTGATACCGGGACTCCCTACAATGAGCAGTTCTTC; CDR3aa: CASSDTGTPYNEQFF
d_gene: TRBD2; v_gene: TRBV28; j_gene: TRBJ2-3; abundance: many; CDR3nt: TGTGCCAGCAGTTTAGGGACTAGCGGGAGACGGGGGGATACGCAGTATTTT; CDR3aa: CASSLGTSGRRGDTQYF
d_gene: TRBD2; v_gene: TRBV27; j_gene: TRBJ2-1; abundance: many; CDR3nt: TGTGCCAGCAGTCTAGCCGGGAGGTGGAATGAGCAGTTCTTC; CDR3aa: CASSLAGRWNEQFF
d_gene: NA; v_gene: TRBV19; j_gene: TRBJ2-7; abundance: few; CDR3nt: TGTGCCAGTAGTATCTTGGGCAGTTCCTACGAGCAGTACTTC; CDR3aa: CASSILGSSYEQYF
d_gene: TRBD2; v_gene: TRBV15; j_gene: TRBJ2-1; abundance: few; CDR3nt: TGTGCCACCAGCAGAGTTGGGACTAGAAGGTATGAGCAGTTCTTC; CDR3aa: CATSRVGTRRYEQFF
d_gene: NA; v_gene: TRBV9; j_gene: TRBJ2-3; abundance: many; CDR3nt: TGTGCCAGCAGCCAGCAGGCCGTCGGGGGCACAGATACGCAGTATTTT; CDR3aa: CASSQQAVGGTDTQYF
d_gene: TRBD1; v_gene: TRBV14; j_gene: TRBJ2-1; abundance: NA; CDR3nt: TGTGCCAGCAGCCGCCTGGACAGGGAAAATGAGCAGTTCTTC; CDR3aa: CASSRLDRENEQFF
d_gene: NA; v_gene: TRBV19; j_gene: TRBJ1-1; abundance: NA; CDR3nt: TGTGCCAGTGGTTTAGGATCCGAAGCTTTCTTT; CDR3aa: CASGLGSEAFF
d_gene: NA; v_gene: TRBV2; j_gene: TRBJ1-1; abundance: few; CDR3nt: TGTGCCAGCAGTGGGAGACAGAGGGGCACTGAAGCTTTCTTT; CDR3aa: CASSGRQRGTEAFF
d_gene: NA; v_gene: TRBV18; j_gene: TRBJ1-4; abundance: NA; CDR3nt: TGTGCCAGCTCGCGGGCGTCTGCAACTAATGAAAAACTGTTTTTT; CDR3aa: CASSRASATNEKLFF
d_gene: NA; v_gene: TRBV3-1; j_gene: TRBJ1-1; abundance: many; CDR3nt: TGTGCCAGCAGCCAAGCGGGCCCCCTAACTGAAGCTTTCTTT; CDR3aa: CASSQAGPLTEAFF
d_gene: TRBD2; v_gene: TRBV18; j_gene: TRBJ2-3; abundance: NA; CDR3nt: TGTGCCAGCTCACCACCTGGACTAGCGAGCACAGATACGCAGTATTTT; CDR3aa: CASSPPGLASTDTQYF
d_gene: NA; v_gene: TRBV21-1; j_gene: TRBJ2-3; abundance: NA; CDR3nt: TGTGCCAGCAGCATTACCCAGGTCTCGGCCCTTAGCACAGATACGCAGTATTTT; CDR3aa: CASSITQVSALSTDTQYF
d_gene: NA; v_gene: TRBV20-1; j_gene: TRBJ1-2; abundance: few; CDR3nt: TGCAGTGATTGGGCCCACGCCCCGGGCTACACCTTC; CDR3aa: CSDWAHAPGYTF
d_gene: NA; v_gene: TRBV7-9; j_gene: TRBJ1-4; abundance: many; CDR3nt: TGTGCCAGCAGTTTAGGGCAGATAAATGAAAAACTGTTTTTT; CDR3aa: CASSLGQINEKLFF
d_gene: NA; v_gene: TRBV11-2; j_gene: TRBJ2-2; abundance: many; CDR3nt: TGTGCCAGCAGCTCTGGGAGCCACACCGGGGAGCTGTTTTTT; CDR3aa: CASSSGSHTGELFF
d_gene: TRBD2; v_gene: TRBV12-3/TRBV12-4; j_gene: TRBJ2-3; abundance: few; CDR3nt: TGTGCCAGCAGGCAGACGGGGGGTCCGTCAGATACGCAGTATTTT; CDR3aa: CASRQTGGPSDTQYF
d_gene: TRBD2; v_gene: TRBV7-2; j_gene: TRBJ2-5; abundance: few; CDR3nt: TGTGTATCGGGGGGGGTGTTCCAAGAGACCCAGTACTTC; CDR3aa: CVSGGVFQETQYF
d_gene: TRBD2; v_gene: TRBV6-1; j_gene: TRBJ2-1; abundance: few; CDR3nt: TGTGCCAGCAGCTCGGGACTCCTAGCGGGGGTGTTTAGTGAGCAGTTCTTC; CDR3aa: CASSSGLLAGVFSEQFF
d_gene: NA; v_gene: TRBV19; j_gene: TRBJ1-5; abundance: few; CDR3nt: TGTGCCAGTATGGGTTTTAATCAGCCCCAGCATTTT; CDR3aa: CASMGFNQPQHF
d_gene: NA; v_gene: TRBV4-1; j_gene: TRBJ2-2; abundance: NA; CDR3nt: TGCGCCAGCAGCCAAGATCCGCCTAGCCGAAACACCGGGGAGCTGTTTTTT; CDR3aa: CASSQDPPSRNTGELFF
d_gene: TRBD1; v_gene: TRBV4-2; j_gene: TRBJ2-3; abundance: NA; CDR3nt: TGTGCCAGCAGCCAAGAGTTTAACAGGGGGGGCACAGATACGCAGTATTTT; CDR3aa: CASSQEFNRGGTDTQYF
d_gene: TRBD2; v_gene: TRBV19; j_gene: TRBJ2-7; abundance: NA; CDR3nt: TGTGCCAGCGGACTAGCGGGAGGGCGCGAGCAGTACTTC; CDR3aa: CASGLAGGREQYF
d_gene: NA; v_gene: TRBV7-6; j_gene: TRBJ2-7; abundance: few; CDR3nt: TGTGCCAGCAGCTTAGCCTACTCTGAGCACGAGCAGTACTTC; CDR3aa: CASSLAYSEHEQYF
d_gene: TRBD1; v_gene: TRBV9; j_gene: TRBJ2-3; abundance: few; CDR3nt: TGTGCCAGCAGCGTAGCGCCACAGGGGAGCACAGATACGCAGTATTTT; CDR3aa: CASSVAPQGSTDTQYF
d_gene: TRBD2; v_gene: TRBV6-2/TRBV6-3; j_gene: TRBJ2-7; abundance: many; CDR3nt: TGTGCCAGCAGTTACAGCCAGCGGGAGCTAGACGAGCAGTACTTC; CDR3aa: CASSYSQRELDEQYF
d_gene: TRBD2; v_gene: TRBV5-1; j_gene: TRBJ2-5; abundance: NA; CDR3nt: TGCGCCAGCAGCCCCGGGACTAGCGGGAGTGTAAAAGAGACCCAGTACTTC; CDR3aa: CASSPGTSGSVKETQYF
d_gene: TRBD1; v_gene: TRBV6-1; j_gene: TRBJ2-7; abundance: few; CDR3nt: TGTGCCAGCAGTCCTACAGGGGGTATTATCTACGAGCAGTACTTC; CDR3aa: CASSPTGGIIYEQYF
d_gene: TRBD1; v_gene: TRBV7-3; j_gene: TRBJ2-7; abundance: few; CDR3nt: TGTGCCAGCAGCTCTAACCGGGACAGACCCTACGAGCAGTACTTC; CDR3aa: CASSSNRDRPYEQYF
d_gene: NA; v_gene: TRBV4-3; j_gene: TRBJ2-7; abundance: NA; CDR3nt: TGCGCCAGCAGCCAAGAGTGGGGGACCTACGAGCAGTACTTC; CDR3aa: CASSQEWGTYEQYF
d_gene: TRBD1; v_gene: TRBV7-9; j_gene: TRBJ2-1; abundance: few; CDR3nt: TGTGCCAGCAGCTTAGGACAGGGATTTGGGAATGAGCAGTTCTTC; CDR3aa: CASSLGQGFGNEQFF
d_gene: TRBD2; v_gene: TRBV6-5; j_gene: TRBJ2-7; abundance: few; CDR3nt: TGTGCCAGCAGTTACTCGAGTAGGGGACTAGCGGGAAGCGAGCAGTACTTC; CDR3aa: CASSYSSRGLAGSEQYF
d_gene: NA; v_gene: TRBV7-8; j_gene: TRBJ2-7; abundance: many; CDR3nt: TGTGCCAGCAGCTTAGTGAGGGGCTGGGAGCAGTACTTC; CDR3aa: CASSLVRGWEQYF
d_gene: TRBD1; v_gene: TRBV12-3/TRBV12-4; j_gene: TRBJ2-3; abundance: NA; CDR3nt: TGTGCCAGCAGTTTAAACAGGGGTGGAACGCAGTATTTT; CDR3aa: CASSLNRGGTQYF
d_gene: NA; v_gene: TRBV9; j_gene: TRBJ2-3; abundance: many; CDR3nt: TGTGCCAGCAGCGTAGAGGATGGTGGGGGGGCAACAGATACGCAGTATTTT; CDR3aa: CASSVEDGGGATDTQYF
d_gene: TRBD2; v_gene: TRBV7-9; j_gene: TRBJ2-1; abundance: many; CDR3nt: TGTGCCAGCAGTTATAGCGGGATTTCCTACAATGAGCAGTTCTTC; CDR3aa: CASSYSGISYNEQFF